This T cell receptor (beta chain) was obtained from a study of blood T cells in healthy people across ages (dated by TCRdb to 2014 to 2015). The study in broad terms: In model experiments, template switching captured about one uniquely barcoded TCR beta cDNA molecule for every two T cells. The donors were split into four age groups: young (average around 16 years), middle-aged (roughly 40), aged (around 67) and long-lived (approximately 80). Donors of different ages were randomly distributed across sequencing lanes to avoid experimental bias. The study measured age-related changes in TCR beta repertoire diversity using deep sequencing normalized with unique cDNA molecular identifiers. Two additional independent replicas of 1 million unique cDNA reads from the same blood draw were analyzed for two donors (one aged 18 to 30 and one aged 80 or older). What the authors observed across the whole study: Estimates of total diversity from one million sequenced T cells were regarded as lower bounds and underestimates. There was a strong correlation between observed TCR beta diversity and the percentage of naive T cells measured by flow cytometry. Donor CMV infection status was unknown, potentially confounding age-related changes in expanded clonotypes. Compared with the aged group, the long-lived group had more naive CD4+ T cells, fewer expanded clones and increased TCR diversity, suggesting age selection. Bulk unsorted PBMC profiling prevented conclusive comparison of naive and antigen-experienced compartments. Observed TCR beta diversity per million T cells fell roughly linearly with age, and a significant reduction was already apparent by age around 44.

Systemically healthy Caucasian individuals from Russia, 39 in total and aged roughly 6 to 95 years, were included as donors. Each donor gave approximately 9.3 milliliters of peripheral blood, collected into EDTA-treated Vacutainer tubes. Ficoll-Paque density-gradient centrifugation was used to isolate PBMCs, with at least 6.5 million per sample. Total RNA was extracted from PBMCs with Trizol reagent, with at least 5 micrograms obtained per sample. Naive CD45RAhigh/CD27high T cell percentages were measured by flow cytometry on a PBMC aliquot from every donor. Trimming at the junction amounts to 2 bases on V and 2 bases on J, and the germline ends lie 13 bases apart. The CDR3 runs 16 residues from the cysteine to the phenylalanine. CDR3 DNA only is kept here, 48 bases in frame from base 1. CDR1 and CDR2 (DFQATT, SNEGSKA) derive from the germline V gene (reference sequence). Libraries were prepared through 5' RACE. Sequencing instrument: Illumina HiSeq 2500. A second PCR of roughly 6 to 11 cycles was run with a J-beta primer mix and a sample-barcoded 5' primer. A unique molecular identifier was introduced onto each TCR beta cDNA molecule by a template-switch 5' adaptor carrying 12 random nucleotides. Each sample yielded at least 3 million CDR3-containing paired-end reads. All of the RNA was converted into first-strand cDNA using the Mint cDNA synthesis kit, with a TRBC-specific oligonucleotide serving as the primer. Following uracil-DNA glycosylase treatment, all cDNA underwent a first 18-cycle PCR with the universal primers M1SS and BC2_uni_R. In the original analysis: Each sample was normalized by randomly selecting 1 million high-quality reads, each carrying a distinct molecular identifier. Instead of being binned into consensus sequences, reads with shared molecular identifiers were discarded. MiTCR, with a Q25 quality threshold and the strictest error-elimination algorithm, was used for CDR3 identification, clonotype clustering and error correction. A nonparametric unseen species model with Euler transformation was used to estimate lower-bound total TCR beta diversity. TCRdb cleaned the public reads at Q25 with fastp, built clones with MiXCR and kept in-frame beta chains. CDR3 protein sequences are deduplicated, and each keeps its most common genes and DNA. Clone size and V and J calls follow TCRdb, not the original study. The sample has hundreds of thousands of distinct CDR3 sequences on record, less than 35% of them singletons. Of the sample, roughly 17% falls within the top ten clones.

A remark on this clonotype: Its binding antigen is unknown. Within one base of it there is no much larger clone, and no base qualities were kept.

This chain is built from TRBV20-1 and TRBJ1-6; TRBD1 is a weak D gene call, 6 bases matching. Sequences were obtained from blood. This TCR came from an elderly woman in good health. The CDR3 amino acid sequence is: CSARTGYDTYNSPLHF. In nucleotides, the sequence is TGCAGTGCTAGAACAGGGTACGATACCTATAATTCACCCCTCCACTTT.